These 21 T cell receptor beta chains originate from one sample sequenced in a study of cytomegalovirus exposure and HLA in healthy donors. In the PCR, 60 Vbeta and 13 Jbeta primers were used. Assay: immunoSEQ multiplex PCR; the TCRdb copy retains only in-frame clones and omits some. Seen here are fewer than 250,000 clones, 85% to 90% observed once, and the top ten hold around 1.2%. Source material: PBMCs. These TCRs come from a human donor in good health.

DNA for the CDR3: TGTGCCAGCAGACCGGGACTAGCGGGAAATAACCGGGCGGATACGCAGTATTTT. Protein sequence: CASRPGLAGNNRADTQYF. The chain employs TRBV7-9 and TRBJ2-3; 13 nucleotides line up with TRBD2. Per germline, CDR1 SEHNR and CDR2 FQNEAQ (reference sequence). J lost 6 bases, V lost 6 bases, and 15 bases had no gene match. The CDR3 is 18 residues long.

This chain uses TRBV5-1 with TRBJ2-2; D is unclear. CDR3 length equals 16 residues. CDR1 is SGHRS and CDR2 is YFSETQ in the germline V gene. Trimming pared 1 base from V and 2 bases from J, leaving 12 bases between. CDR3 sequence reads: CASSLSFELNTGELFF. DNA of the CDR3: TGCGCCAGCAGCTTGTCATTTGAGCTTAACACCGGGGAGCTGTTTTTT.

The chain combines TRBV4-1 with TRBJ2-1, with 7 bases aligning to TRBD2. V lost 0 bases and J lost 7; bases outside the gene matches: 6. The CDR3 is made up of 15 amino acids. Germline lookup yields CDR1 MGHRA and CDR2 YSYEKL. CDR3 nucleotides: TGCGCCAGCAGCCAAGAAGGGCTAGCGGTGAATGAGCAGTTCTTC. This translates into CASSQEGLAVNEQFF.

The CDR3 DNA reads as TGCGCCAGCAGCTTGGGTCTTTCGGGGAGTGAAGCTTTCTTT. Translation gives CASSLGLSGSEAFF. The rearrangement joins TRBV5-1 to TRBJ1-1, with D hard to call. The CDR3 covers 14 residues. V was pared by 0 bases and J by 7 bases, with 13 bases between. CDR1 and CDR2 (germline): SGHRS, YFSETQ.

The chain links TRBV15 to TRBJ1-2; the D gene is possibly TRBD1 (6 bases). CDR3 length: 15 residues. The V gene lost 1 base and the J gene lost 4 bases, with 13 bases spanning the gap. CDR1 LNHNV and CDR2 YYDKDF come from the germline V gene (reference sequence). The CDR3 loop is CATSRGWDTVYGYTF. CDR3 nucleotides: TGTGCCACCAGCAGAGGATGGGACACCGTCTATGGCTACACCTTC.

In this sample, this clone turned up a few times. J is TRBJ1-5 and V is TRBV7-9; maybe TRBD1 (5 bases). Looked up from germline, CDR1 is SEHNR and CDR2 is FQNEAQ (reference sequence). The V end lost 0 bases, the J end lost 1 base, and 10 bases lay between the germline ends. The CDR3 length is 16 residues. This CDR3 is CASSLAPQGSNQPQHF. In DNA, the CDR3 is TGTGCCAGCAGCTTAGCTCCCCAGGGCAGCAATCAGCCCCAGCATTTT.

The rearrangement joins TRBV12-5 to TRBJ2-1, with 13 bases that match TRBD2. Germline loops: CDR1 LGHNT, CDR2 FRNRAP. There are 15 residues in the CDR3. The ends lost 0 bases at V and 9 bases at J; junction bases unmatched: 2. This chain's CDR3 is CASGLVLAGGFEQFF. CDR3 sequence (DNA): TGTGCTAGTGGTTTGGTACTAGCGGGAGGGTTTGAGCAGTTCTTC.

The V call is TRBV19, the J call TRBJ1-2, with a tentative D call TRBD1 (6 bases). V was shortened by 3 bases and J by 5 bases, with 13 bases between the two germline ends. The V gene's germline CDR1 is LNHDA and CDR2 SQIVND (reference sequence). The CDR3 covers 14 residues. The CDR3 bases are TGTGCCAGTAGTATGTTCAGGGGCCCTTATGGCTACACCTTC. The encoded protein is CASSMFRGPYGYTF. Full variable domain (rest looked up from reference TRBV19 and TRBJ1-2): DGGITQSPKYLFRKEGQNVTLSCEQNLNHDAMYWYRQDPGQGLRLIYYSQIVNDFQKGDIAEGYSVSREKKESFPLTVTSAQKNPTAFYLCASSMFRGPYGYTFGSGTRLTVV.

This chain connects TRBV11-1 to TRBJ2-1; 10 bases map to TRBD2. Germline V gives CDR1 SGHAT, CDR2 FQDESV (reference sequence). The CDR3 covers 16 residues. J was trimmed by 1 base and V by 6 bases; bases with no gene match: 6. CDR3 sequence: CASSVGSGRSYNEQFF. In nucleotides, the CDR3 is TGTGCCAGCAGTGTAGGTAGCGGGAGGTCCTACAATGAGCAGTTCTTC. Full variable domain (rest looked up from reference TRBV11-1 and TRBJ2-1): EAEVAQSPRYKITEKSQAVAFWCDPISGHATLYWYRQILGQGPELLVQFQDESVVDDSQLPKDRFSAERLKGVDSTLKIQPAELGDSAMYLCASSVGSGRSYNEQFFGPGTRLTVL.

This sequence joins TRBV7-9 and TRBJ1-4; 10 bases align to TRBD1. Germline V lookup: CDR1 SEHNR, CDR2 FQNEAQ (reference sequence). CDR3 size: 14 residues. The V gene end was trimmed by 6 bases and the J gene end by 8 bases; junction bases not matched to a gene: 6. CDR3: CASRGTGALEKLFF. CDR3 sequence (DNA): TGTGCCAGCAGGGGGACAGGGGCGTTAGAAAAACTGTTTTTT.

Regarding this clone: The sample contains more than one DNA sequence encoding this CDR3. The chain is built from TRBV9 and TRBJ1-3; D is possibly TRBD1 (5 bases). The germline CDR1 and CDR2 sequences are SGDLS and YYNGEE. With 0 bases removed from V and 2 bases from J, the gap between germline ends came to 9 bases. The CDR3 is 15 amino acids. DNA for the CDR3: TGTGCCAGCAGCGTAGAAACGGGGGCTGGAAACACCATATATTTT. Translating gives CASSVETGAGNTIYF.

In nucleotides, the CDR3 is TGCGCCAGCAGCTCTAGCAACACCGGGGAGCTGTTTTTT. Translation gives CASSSSNTGELFF. The chain carries TRBV5-1 and TRBJ2-2; tentative D call: TRBD2 (5 bases). The CDR3 has 13 residues. Germline CDR1 reads SGHRS; CDR2 reads YFSETQ. Trimming pared 3 bases from V and 2 bases from J, leaving 5 bases between. The whole variable domain, remainder taken from reference TRBV5-1 and TRBJ2-2, is KAGVTQTPRYLIKTRGQQVTLSCSPISGHRSVSWYQQTPGQGLQFLFEYFSETQRNKGNFPGRFSGRQFSNSRSEMNVSTLELGDSALYLCASSSSNTGELFFGEGSRLTVL.

This chain connects TRBV18 to TRBJ1-1; D is ambiguous. Trimming took 0 bases from V and 1 from J, leaving 6 bases between them. This CDR3 has 14 amino acids. Germline CDR1 is KGHSH and CDR2 is LQKENI. In nucleotides, the CDR3 is TGTGCCAGCTCACCACCGTACAGGAACACTGAAGCTTTCTTT. Its translation: CASSPPYRNTEAFF.

The V and J genes are TRBV25-1 and TRBJ2-7; D is ambiguous. The CDR3 spans 12 residues. V dropped 3 bases and J dropped 5 bases, with 8 bases sitting between them. Germline loops: CDR1 MGHDK, CDR2 SYGVNS. In DNA form, the CDR3 reads TGTGCCAGCAGTGATTTCAGTGACGAGCAGTACTTC. Its translation is CASSDFSDEQYF.

The CDR3 coding sequence is TGTGCCAGCAGCGTAGCCCCGACAGGTAGGGAAGAAGCTTTCTTT. Translated, it gives CASSVAPTGREEAFF. The chain combines TRBV9 with TRBJ1-1, with TRBD1 as a possible D gene (6 bases). Trimming removed 0 bases at V and 8 bases at J, with 17 bases between. Germline V gene sequence: CDR1 SGDLS, CDR2 YYNGEE. CDR3 length: 15 amino acids.

This chain uses TRBV11-2 with TRBJ2-1, with TRBD2 identical over 7 bases. V lost 2 bases, J lost 5 bases, and 3 bases stayed unmatched. The CDR3 spans 14 residues. The germline V gene has CDR1 SGHAT and CDR2 FQNNGV. The CDR3 here is CASSLLADDNEQFF. The CDR3 nucleotides are TGTGCCAGCAGCTTACTAGCGGACGACAATGAGCAGTTCTTC. Drawing the rest from reference TRBV11-2 and TRBJ2-1, the complete variable domain is EAGVAQSPRYKIIEKRQSVAFWCNPISGHATLYWYQQILGQGPKLLIQFQNNGVVDDSQLPKDRFSAERLKGVDSTLKIQPAKLEDSAVYLCASSLLADDNEQFFGPGTRLTVL.

This chain joins TRBV7-2 and TRBJ1-2, with no clear D. In germline, CDR1 is SGHTA, CDR2 FQGNSA. Trimming left V 5 bases short and J 8 bases short, with 18 bases between. The CDR3 consists of 14 residues. Here the CDR3 DNA reads TGTGCCAGCAGCCCCGGACTGGGCCTTGGAGGCTACACCTTC. Protein sequence: CASSPGLGLGGYTF.

The chain couples TRBV5-1 to TRBJ2-3, with 14 nucleotides matching TRBD2. The CDR3 loop spans 18 amino acids. CDR1 is SGHRS and CDR2 is YFSETQ in the germline V gene. V shed 3 bases, J shed 0 bases, and the junction held 6 bases outside the gene matches. The CDR3 DNA reads TGCGCCAGCAGCTCGGGACTAGCGGGAGTCCCTAGCACAGATACGCAGTATTTT. Encoded protein: CASSSGLAGVPSTDTQYF.

In its sample, this clone was seen once. The chain couples TRBV14 to TRBJ2-1; D not resolved. V lost 0 bases and J lost 1, with 7 bases in between. This CDR3 has 15 residues. Germline assignment: CDR1 SGHDN and CDR2 FVKESK. This chain's CDR3 is CASSQDAGSYNEQFF. CDR3 coding DNA: TGTGCCAGCAGCCAAGATGCCGGGTCCTACAATGAGCAGTTCTTC.

V is TRBV5-4 and J is TRBJ2-6; D not certain. This CDR3 has 16 residues. Germline V gives CDR1 SGHNT, CDR2 YYREEE (reference sequence). V lost 0 bases, J lost 0 bases, and 7 bases lay in between. CDR3 sequence reads: CASSLALSSGANVLTF. The CDR3, as DNA: TGTGCCAGCAGCTTGGCATTGAGCTCTGGGGCCAACGTCCTGACTTTC.

This clone was found once. V and J are TRBV19 and TRBJ2-1; no clear D. Germline V gene data show CDR1 as LNHDA and CDR2 as SQIVND (reference sequence). The CDR3 is 15 residues long. Deletions cut 5 bases from V and 2 bases from J, with 13 bases between. The CDR3: CASSVTRLAYNEQFF. As DNA, the CDR3 is TGTGCCAGTAGTGTCACACGGCTAGCCTACAATGAGCAGTTCTTC.